The clone carrying this T cell receptor (beta chain) was found a few times. This entry is derived from a study of T-cell reconstitution after alpha-beta-depleted transplantation in children. Molecular barcoding with unique molecular identifiers was used for the TCRbeta library. Via MiXCR, TCRdb re-called the PCR reads, giving one row per CDR3 protein. Among around 480,000 distinct CDR3 sequences listed, about 30% were seen once. The V end lost 2 bases, the J end lost 0 bases, and 8 bases lay between the germline ends. This CDR3 is built from 14 residues. The germline gives CDR1 SGHRS, CDR2 YFSETQ. The chain is built from TRBV5-1 and TRBJ2-5; no firm D call. This TCR was sampled from a human donor who donated a stem cell graft to a child with aplastic anemia. The sequencing here drew on PBMCs from the stem cell graft donor, taken from the stem cell graft. Here the CDR3 DNA reads TGCGCCAGCAGCTTCCAGTCAGACCAAGAGACCCAGTACTTC. This gives the protein CASSFQSDQETQYF.